This T cell receptor beta chain appears in the sequencing data of a study of T cells in Graves' hyperthyroidism and ophthalmopathy. Each person with ophthalmopathy scored at least 3 on the Clinical Activity Score, reached NOSPECS grade 4 or higher, and had been ill under 3 months. Amplified TCR beta CDR3 regions derived from RNA transcripts. HTBI primers drove first-round RT-PCR of the TCR CDR3. MiXCR, run by TCRdb on the multiplex PCR reads, gives a single entry per CDR3 protein. The table lists some 570,000 distinct CDR3 sequences, approximately 17% of them singletons, with under 20% in the top ten. Sequencing was performed on blood. This receptor was obtained from a woman aged 18-35 years with Graves' ophthalmopathy.

The CDR3 nucleotides are TGCGCCAGCAGCTTGGGCAGGTCTAGCACAGATACGCAGTATTTT. Protein sequence: CASSLGRSSTDTQYF. This chain links TRBV5-1 with TRBJ2-3; the D is unclear. Germline V lookup: CDR1 SGHRS, CDR2 YFSETQ. Trimming cost V 0 bases and J 0 bases, with 8 bases left between them. The CDR3 has 15 residues.